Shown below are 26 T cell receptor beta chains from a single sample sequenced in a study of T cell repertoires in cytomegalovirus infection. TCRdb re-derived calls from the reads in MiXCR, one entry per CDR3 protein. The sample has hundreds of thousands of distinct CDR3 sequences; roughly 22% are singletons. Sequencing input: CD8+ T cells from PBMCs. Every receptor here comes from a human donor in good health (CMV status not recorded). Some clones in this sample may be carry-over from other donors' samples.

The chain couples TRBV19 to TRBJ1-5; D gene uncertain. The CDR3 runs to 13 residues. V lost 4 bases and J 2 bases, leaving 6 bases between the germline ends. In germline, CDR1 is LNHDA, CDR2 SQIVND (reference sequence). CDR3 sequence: CASSTGGNQPQHF. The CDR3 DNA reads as TGTGCCAGTAGTACGGGTGGCAATCAGCCCCAGCATTTT. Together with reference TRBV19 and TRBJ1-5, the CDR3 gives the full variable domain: DGGITQSPKYLFRKEGQNVTLSCEQNLNHDAMYWYRQDPGQGLRLIYYSQIVNDFQKGDIAEGYSVSREKKESFPLTVTSAQKNPTAFYLCASSTGGNQPQHFGDGTRLSIL.

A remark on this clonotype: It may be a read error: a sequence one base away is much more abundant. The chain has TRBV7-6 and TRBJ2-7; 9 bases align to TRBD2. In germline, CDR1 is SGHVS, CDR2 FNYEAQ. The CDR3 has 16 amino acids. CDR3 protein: CAGSPRLAEGTYEQYF. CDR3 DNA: TGTGCCGGCAGCCCAAGACTAGCGGAAGGGACCTACGAGCAGTACTTC.

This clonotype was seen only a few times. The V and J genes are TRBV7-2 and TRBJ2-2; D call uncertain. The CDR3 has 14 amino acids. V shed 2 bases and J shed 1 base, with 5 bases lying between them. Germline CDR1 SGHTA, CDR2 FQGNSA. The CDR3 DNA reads TGTGCCAGCAGCTTATACGGGAACACCGGGGAGCTGTTTTTT. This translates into CASSLYGNTGELFF.

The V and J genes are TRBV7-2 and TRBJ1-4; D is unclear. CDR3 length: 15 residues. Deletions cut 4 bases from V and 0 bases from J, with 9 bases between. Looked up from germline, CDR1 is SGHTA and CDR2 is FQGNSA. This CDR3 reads CASSSSGATNEKLFF. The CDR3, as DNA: TGTGCCAGCAGCTCCTCAGGTGCAACTAATGAAAAACTGTTTTTT.

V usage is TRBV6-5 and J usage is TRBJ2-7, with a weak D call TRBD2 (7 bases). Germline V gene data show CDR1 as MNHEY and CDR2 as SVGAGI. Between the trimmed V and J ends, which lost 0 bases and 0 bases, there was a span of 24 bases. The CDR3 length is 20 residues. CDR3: CASSYSSLPKTGGSSYEQYF. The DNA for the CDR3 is TGTGCCAGCAGTTACTCCTCATTGCCTAAGACAGGCGGGAGCTCCTACGAGCAGTACTTC.

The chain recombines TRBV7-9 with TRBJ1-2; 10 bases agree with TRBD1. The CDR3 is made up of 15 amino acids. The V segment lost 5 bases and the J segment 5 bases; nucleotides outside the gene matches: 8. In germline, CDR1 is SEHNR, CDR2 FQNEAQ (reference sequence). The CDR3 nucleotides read TGTGCCAGCAGCGACCCGGGACAGGGGAAGTATGGCTACACCTTC. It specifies CASSDPGQGKYGYTF.

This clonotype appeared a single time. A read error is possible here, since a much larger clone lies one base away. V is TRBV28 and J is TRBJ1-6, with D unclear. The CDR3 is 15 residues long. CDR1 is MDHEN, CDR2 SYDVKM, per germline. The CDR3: CASSFDGPGNLPLHF. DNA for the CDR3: TGTGCCAGCAGTTTCGATGGTCCGGGGAATTTACCCCTCCACTTT.

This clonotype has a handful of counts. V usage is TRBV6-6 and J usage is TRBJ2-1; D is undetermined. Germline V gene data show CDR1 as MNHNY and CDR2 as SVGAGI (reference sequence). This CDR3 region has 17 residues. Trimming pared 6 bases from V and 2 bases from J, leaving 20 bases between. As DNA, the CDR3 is TGTGCCAGCAGCCTTTACAAGGTAGCAACCCCCTACAATGAGCAGTTCTTC. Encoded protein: CASSLYKVATPYNEQFF.

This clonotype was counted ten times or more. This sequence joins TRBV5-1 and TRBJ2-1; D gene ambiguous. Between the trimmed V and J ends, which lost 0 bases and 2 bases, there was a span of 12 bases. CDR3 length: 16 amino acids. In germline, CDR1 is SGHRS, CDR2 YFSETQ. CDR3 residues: CASSLEGRLPYNEQFF. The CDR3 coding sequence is TGCGCCAGCAGCTTGGAGGGCAGGCTCCCCTACAATGAGCAGTTCTTC.

CDR3 nucleotide sequence: TGTGCCAGCAGTTCCCTCGGACAGGGGGTGGAAGCTTTCTTT. Translating it yields CASSSLGQGVEAFF. The rearrangement uses TRBV27 and TRBJ1-1; 10 bases align to TRBD1. This CDR3 has 14 amino acids. Germline CDR1 is MNHEY and CDR2 is SMNVEV (reference sequence). The V segment lost 4 bases and the J segment 8 bases; nucleotides outside the gene matches: 7.

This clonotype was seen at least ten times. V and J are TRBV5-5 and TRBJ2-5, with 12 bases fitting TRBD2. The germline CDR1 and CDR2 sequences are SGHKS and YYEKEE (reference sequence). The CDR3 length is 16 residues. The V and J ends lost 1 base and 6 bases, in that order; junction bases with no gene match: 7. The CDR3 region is CASSLQTSGGGKTQYF. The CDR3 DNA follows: TGTGCCAGCAGCTTGCAGACTAGCGGGGGTGGGAAGACCCAGTACTTC.

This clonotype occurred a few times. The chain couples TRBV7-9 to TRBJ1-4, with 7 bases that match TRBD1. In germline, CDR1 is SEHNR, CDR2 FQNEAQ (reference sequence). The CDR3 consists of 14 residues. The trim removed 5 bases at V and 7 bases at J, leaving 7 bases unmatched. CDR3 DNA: TGTGCCAGCAGCAGCGGGACAGAACTTGAAAAACTGTTTTTT. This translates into CASSSGTELEKLFF.

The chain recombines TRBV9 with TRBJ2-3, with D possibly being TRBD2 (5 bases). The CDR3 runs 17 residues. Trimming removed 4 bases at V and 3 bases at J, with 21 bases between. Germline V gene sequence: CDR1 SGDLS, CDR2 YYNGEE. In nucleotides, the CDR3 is TGTGCCAGCAGCCAGGCTAACGGTGAGGGTAGTACAGATACGCAGTATTTT. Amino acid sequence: CASSQANGEGSTDTQYF. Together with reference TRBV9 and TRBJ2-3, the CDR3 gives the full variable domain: DSGVTQTPKHLITATGQRVTLRCSPRSGDLSVYWYQQSLDQGLQFLIQYYNGEERAKGNILERFSAQQFPDLHSELNLSSLELGDSALYFCASSQANGEGSTDTQYFGPGTRLTVL.

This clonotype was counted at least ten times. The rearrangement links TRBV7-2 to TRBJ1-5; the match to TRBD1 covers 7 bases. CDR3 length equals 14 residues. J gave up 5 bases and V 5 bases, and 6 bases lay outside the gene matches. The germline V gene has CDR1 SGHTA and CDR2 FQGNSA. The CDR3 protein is CASSRGDSYQPQHF. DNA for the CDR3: TGTGCCAGCAGCCGCGGGGACAGTTATCAGCCCCAGCATTTT.

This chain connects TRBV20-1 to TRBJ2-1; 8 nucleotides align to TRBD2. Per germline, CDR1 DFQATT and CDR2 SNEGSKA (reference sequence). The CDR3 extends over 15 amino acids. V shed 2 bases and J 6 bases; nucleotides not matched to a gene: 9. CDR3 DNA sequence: TGCAGTGCTAGACCGGCGGGGGGCTTAATCAATGAGCAGTTCTTC. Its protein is CSARPAGGLINEQFF.

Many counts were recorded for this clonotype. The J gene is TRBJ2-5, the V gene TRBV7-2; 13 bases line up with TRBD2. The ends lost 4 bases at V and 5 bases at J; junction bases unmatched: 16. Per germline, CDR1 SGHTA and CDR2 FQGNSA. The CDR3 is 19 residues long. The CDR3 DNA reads TGTGCCAGCAGCTCCTCCTCTTATACTTTGACTAGCGGGAGGGAGACCCAGTACTTC. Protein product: CASSSSSYTLTSGRETQYF.

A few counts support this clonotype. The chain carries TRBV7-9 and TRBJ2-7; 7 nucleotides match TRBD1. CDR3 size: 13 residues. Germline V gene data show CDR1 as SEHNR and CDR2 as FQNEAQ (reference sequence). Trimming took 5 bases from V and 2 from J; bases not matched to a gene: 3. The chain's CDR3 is CASSPTGPYEQYF. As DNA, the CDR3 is TGTGCCAGCAGCCCGACAGGGCCCTACGAGCAGTACTTC.

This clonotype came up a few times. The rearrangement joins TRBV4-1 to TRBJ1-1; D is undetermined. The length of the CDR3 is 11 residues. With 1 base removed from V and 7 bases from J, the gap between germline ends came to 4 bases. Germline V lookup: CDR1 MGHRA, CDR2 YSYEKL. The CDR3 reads CASSQAGEAFF. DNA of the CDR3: TGCGCCAGCAGCCAAGCGGGTGAAGCTTTCTTT.

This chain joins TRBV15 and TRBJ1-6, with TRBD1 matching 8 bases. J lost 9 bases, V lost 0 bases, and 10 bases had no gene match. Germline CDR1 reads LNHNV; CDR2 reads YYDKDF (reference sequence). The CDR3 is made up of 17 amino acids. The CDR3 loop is CATSRDRVRDRSSPLHF. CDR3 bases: TGTGCCACCAGCAGAGATAGGGTCCGGGACAGGAGTTCACCCCTCCACTTT.

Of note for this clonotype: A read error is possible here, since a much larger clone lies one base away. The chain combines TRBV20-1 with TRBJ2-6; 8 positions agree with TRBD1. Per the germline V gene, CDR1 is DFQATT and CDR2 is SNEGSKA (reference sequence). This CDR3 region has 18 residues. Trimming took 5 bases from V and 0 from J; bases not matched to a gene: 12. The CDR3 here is CSAGVRDRPYSGANVLTF. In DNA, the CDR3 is TGCAGTGCTGGAGTCCGGGACAGGCCTTACTCTGGGGCCAACGTCCTGACTTTC.

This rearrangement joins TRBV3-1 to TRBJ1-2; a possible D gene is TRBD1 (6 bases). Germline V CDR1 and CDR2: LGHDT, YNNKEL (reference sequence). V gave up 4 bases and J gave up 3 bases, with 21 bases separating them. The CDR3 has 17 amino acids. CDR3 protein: CASSRRDINFGDYGYTF. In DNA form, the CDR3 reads TGTGCCAGCAGCCGCCGGGACATCAACTTCGGGGACTATGGCTACACCTTC.

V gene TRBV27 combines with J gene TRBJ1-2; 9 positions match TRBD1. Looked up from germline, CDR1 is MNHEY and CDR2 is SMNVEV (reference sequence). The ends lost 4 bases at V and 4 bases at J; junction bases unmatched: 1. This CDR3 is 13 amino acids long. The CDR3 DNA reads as TGTGCCAGCAGTTCGGACAGGGGCTATGGCTACACCTTC. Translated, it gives CASSSDRGYGYTF.

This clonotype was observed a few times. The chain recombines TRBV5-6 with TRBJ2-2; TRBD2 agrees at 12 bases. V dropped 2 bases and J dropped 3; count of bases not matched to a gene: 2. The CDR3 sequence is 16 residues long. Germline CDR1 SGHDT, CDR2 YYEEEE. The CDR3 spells CASSFGLAGYTGELFF. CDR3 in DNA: TGTGCCAGCAGCTTCGGACTAGCGGGGTACACCGGGGAGCTGTTTTTT.

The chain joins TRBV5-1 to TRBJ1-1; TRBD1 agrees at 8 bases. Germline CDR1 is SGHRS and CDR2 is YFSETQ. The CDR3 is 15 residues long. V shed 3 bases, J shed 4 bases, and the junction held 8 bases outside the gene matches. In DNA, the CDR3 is TGCGCCAGCAGCTGGGGCAGGGGGCTGTTCACTGAAGCTTTCTTT. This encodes CASSWGRGLFTEAFF.

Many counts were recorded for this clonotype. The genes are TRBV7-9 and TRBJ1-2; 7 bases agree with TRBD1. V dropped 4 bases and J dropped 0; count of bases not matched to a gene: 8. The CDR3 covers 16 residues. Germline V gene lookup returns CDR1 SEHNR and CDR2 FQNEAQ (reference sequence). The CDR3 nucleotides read TGTGCCAGCAGCTACCTTCCGGACAGGTCTAACTATGGCTACACCTTC. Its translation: CASSYLPDRSNYGYTF.

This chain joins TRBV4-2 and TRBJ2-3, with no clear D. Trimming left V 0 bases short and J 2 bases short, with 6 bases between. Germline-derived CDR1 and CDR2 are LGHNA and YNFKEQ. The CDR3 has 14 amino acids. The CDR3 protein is CASSQEDLTDTQYF. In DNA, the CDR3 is TGTGCCAGCAGCCAAGAGGATCTCACAGATACGCAGTATTTT.